Listed below are T cell receptor beta chains from one sample, sequenced in a study of T-cell reconstitution after alpha-beta-depleted transplantation in children. TCRdb re-called the PCR reads through MiXCR, storing one row per CDR3 protein. The table has under 300,000 distinct CDR3 sequences, 9.7% seen once. The sample here was PBMCs from the stem cell graft donor, taken from the stem cell graft. These receptors all come from a human donor who donated a stem cell graft to a child with SCID. Both conserved end residues are part of each CDR3. The order of the fields is V gene, D gene, clone size, J gene, CDR3 protein, CDR3 DNA. D genes are given only for firm matches. The size of a clone is reported for some rows only, either as once, few or many, or as a class for expanded clones.

TRBV10-3,TRBD1,many,TRBJ2-7,CAISESGQLSYEQYF,TGTGCCATCAGTGAGTCGGGACAGCTCTCCTACGAGCAGTACTTC
TRBV11-1,TRBD1,NA,TRBJ2-2,CASTLGGPGQGDTGELFF,TGTGCCAGCACCCTCGGGGGACCGGGACAGGGTGACACCGGGGAGCTGTTTTTT
TRBV5-1,TRBD2,many,TRBJ2-1,CASSLARGGEYNEQFF,TGCGCCAGCAGCTTGGCCCGCGGGGGAGAATACAATGAGCAGTTCTTC
TRBV20-1,TRBD2,many,TRBJ2-1,CSARLAGGNNEQFF,TGCAGTGCTCGCCTAGCGGGGGGTAACAATGAGCAGTTCTTC
TRBV11-2,NA,many,TRBJ1-2,CASSLWGSDYGYTF,TGTGCCAGCAGCTTATGGGGGAGCGACTATGGCTACACCTTC
TRBV12-3/TRBV12-4,TRBD1,many,TRBJ1-2,CASSFWQGDGYTF,TGTGCCAGCAGTTTTTGGCAGGGGGATGGCTACACCTTC
TRBV2,NA,NA,TRBJ1-5,CASRGGGVSNQPQHF,TGTGCCAGCAGAGGAGGGGGGGTTAGCAATCAGCCCCAGCATTTT
TRBV29-1,NA,few,TRBJ1-2,CSVAGTTLGGYTF,TGCAGCGTCGCCGGGACAACCTTGGGAGGCTACACCTTC
TRBV5-1,NA,many,TRBJ1-6,CASSLRQNLDNSPLHF,TGCGCCAGCAGCTTGCGACAGAATCTCGATAATTCACCCCTCCACTTT
TRBV20-1,NA,many,TRBJ1-4,CSASGRGGEKLFF,TGCAGTGCTAGCGGGAGGGGCGGTGAAAAACTGTTTTTT
TRBV4-3,NA,many,TRBJ2-7,CASSLWWTHYEQYF,TGCGCCAGCAGCCTTTGGTGGACCCACTACGAGCAGTACTTC
TRBV29-1,NA,many,TRBJ2-3,CSADPRQSDTQYF,TGCAGCGCCGATCCACGACAATCAGATACGCAGTATTTT
TRBV3-1,NA,NA,TRBJ2-7,CATSPRGDKVGFSSYEQYF,TGTGCCACCTCCCCCCGCGGAGACAAGGTCGGATTCAGCTCCTACGAGCAGTACTTC
TRBV7-9,TRBD1,many,TRBJ2-3,CASKGGGDTQYF,TGTGCCAGCAAAGGGGGCGGAGATACGCAGTATTTT
TRBV2,NA,many,TRBJ2-1,CASITERGGEQFF,TGTGCCAGCATTACTGAACGGGGCGGTGAGCAGTTCTTC
TRBV9,NA,many,TRBJ2-2,CASTNGEGYSTGELFF,TGTGCCAGCACCAACGGAGAAGGGTATAGCACCGGGGAGCTGTTTTTT
TRBV27,NA,many,TRBJ2-1,CASSMPNNEQFF,TGTGCCAGCAGTATGCCTAATAATGAGCAGTTCTTC
TRBV5-1,NA,many,TRBJ1-1,CASSQAGNPTTEAFF,TGCGCCAGCAGCCAGGCGGGGAACCCCACTACTGAAGCTTTCTTT
TRBV5-6,NA,many,TRBJ1-2,CASSLWRYHYGYTF,TGTGCCAGCAGCTTGTGGAGATACCACTATGGCTACACCTTC
TRBV10-2,NA,many,TRBJ1-2,CASSEGANYGYTF,TGCGCCAGCAGCGAAGGAGCTAACTATGGCTACACCTTC
TRBV29-1,TRBD1,many,TRBJ2-7,CSVLTGASYEQYF,TGCAGCGTGCTGACAGGGGCTTCCTACGAGCAGTACTTC
TRBV5-1,NA,NA,TRBJ2-3,CASSQEWTGRAITDTQYF,TGCGCCAGCAGCCAGGAATGGACAGGGAGGGCTATAACAGATACGCAGTATTTT
TRBV3-1,NA,many,TRBJ2-3,CASSHLSDTQYF,TGTGCCAGCAGCCATCTATCAGATACGCAGTATTTT
TRBV12-3/TRBV12-4,NA,many,TRBJ1-6,CASSSGGGISPLHF,TGTGCCAGCAGTTCCGGGGGGGGGATATCACCCCTCCACTTT
TRBV7-2,NA,few,TRBJ2-7,CASSQSGGSSYEQYF,TGTGCCAGCAGCCAATCCGGCGGTAGCTCCTACGAGCAGTACTTC
TRBV20-1,NA,many,TRBJ1-2,CSARSGRGYTF,TGCAGTGCTAGATCCGGTCGCGGCTACACCTTC
TRBV20-1,NA,many,TRBJ2-2,CGAGDSGELFF,TGCGGGGCAGGGGACTCCGGGGAGCTGTTTTTT
TRBV12-3/TRBV12-4,TRBD2,NA,TRBJ2-1,CASSSRTSGGEQFF,TGTGCCAGCAGTTCTAGGACTAGCGGGGGTGAGCAGTTCTTC
TRBV19,NA,NA,TRBJ2-1,CASSGRGALTYNEQFF,TGTGCCAGTAGTGGTAGAGGGGCGCTGACCTACAATGAGCAGTTCTTC
TRBV28,TRBD2,NA,TRBJ2-2,CASITGGAGNTGELFF,TGTGCCAGCATCACTGGGGGAGCGGGAAACACCGGGGAGCTGTTTTTT
TRBV20-1,NA,few,TRBJ1-6,CSARPLGTTSRSPLHF,TGCAGTGCTAGACCTCTCGGGACCACGAGTCGGTCACCCCTCCACTTT
TRBV4-3,NA,many,TRBJ2-1,CASSQGDDEQFF,TGCGCCAGCAGCCAAGGGGACGATGAGCAGTTCTTC
TRBV7-2,TRBD1,many,TRBJ2-5,CASSLVWGQQETQYF,TGTGCCAGCAGCTTAGTATGGGGACAGCAAGAGACCCAGTACTTC
TRBV19,TRBD1,many,TRBJ2-1,CASSPQGDLTGANEQFF,TGTGCCAGTAGCCCACAGGGGGATTTAACAGGTGCCAATGAGCAGTTCTTC
TRBV6-2/TRBV6-3,NA,many,TRBJ1-1,CASSYSLGTAGFRGGTEAFF,TGTGCCAGCAGTTACTCTCTGGGGACTGCGGGGTTCCGGGGTGGCACTGAAGCTTTCTTT
TRBV6-5,TRBD2,many,TRBJ2-5,CASSYWRGGGETQYF,TGTGCCAGCAGTTACTGGCGGGGGGGCGGAGAGACCCAGTACTTC
TRBV7-6,NA,many,TRBJ1-4,CASSQRARGGNEKLFF,TGTGCCAGCAGCCAACGGGCCCGCGGGGGTAATGAAAAACTGTTTTTT
TRBV5-1,NA,many,TRBJ2-1,CASSSPPGLLYNEQFF,TGCGCCAGCAGCTCGCCCCCCGGACTGTTATACAATGAGCAGTTCTTC
TRBV28,NA,many,TRBJ2-2,CASSPAGTAGNTGELFF,TGTGCCAGCAGTCCCGCGGGCACGGCAGGGAACACCGGGGAGCTGTTTTTT
TRBV19,NA,NA,TRBJ2-2,CASSARTILPNTGELFF,TGTGCCAGTAGTGCCCGAACGATACTTCCGAACACCGGGGAGCTGTTTTTT
TRBV20-1,TRBD1,many,TRBJ2-7,CSARRDRGREQYF,TGCAGTGCCCGCCGGGACAGGGGACGCGAGCAGTACTTC